The 24 T cell receptor beta chains listed next were all sequenced from one sample in a study of cytomegalovirus exposure and HLA in healthy donors. The PCR employed 60 Vbeta primers together with 13 Jbeta primers. Some clones are missing from TCRdb's copy, which holds only in-frame ones; the method was immunoSEQ multiplex PCR. The table records 100,000 to 150,000 clones, roughly 70% of them present only once. Sequences were obtained from PBMCs. The source is a man aged 40-50 years in good health and CMV-seropositive.

The chain uses TRBV5-1 and TRBJ2-1; 11 bases are a match to TRBD2. Unmatched junction bases numbered 15, after V lost 5 bases and J lost 8 bases. The V gene's germline CDR1 is SGHRS and CDR2 YFSETQ. This CDR3 has 17 residues. The CDR3 bases are TGCGCCAGCAGGGCTCTAGCGGGGGGCTCCCCACGGGATGAGCAGTTCTTC. Amino acid sequence: CASRALAGGSPRDEQFF.

This chain links TRBV7-9 with TRBJ2-1; D may be TRBD2 (5 bases). CDR3 length: 18 amino acids. Trimming cost V 1 base and J 7 bases, with 23 bases left between them. Germline lookup yields CDR1 SEHNR and CDR2 FQNEAQ (reference sequence). The chain's CDR3 is CASSLGAGGFPRWNEQFF. Written as DNA, the CDR3 is TGTGCCAGCAGCTTAGGGGCCGGCGGGTTCCCTCGTTGGAATGAGCAGTTCTTC.

The chain is built from TRBV9 and TRBJ1-1, with D tentatively TRBD1 (5 bases). Trimming shortened V by 4 bases and J by 3 bases, and 19 bases separated the two germline ends. The CDR3 extends over 16 amino acids. Germline V CDR1 and CDR2: SGDLS, YYNGEE. In nucleotides, the CDR3 is TGTGCCAGCAGCCCCTCTACGGGGGTAGTATACACTGAAGCTTTCTTT. As protein: CASSPSTGVVYTEAFF.

The V and J genes are TRBV19 and TRBJ1-1; TRBD1 matches at 7 bases. V gave up 9 bases and J gave up 4 bases; unmatched junction bases: 8. In germline, CDR1 is LNHDA, CDR2 SQIVND (reference sequence). The CDR3 covers 13 residues. As DNA, the CDR3 is TGTGCCAGCCGCGCAGGGGGGATCACTGAAGCTTTCTTT. Its translation is CASRAGGITEAFF.

The chain employs TRBV19 and TRBJ2-1; D is uncertain. Germline V gene sequence: CDR1 LNHDA, CDR2 SQIVND (reference sequence). The CDR3 has 14 residues. Trimming pared 9 bases from V and 0 bases from J, leaving 12 bases between. DNA of the CDR3: TGTGCCAGCAGACGGCGGAGCTCCTACAATGAGCAGTTCTTC. Encoded protein: CASRRRSSYNEQFF.

The chain links TRBV7-6 to TRBJ1-1, with 9 positions matching TRBD1. The J segment lost 6 bases and the V segment lost 3 bases, leaving 2 bases of the junction unmatched. The CDR3 extends over 13 amino acids. Germline CDR1 is SGHVS and CDR2 is FNYEAQ. CDR3 sequence (DNA): TGTGCCAGCAGCTTGAGACAGGGGGCTGAAGCTTTCTTT. Translation: CASSLRQGAEAFF. The whole variable domain, remainder taken from reference TRBV7-6 and TRBJ1-1, is GAGVSQSPRYKVTKRGQDVALRCDPISGHVSLYWYRQALGQGPEFLTYFNYEAQQDKSGLPNDRFSAERPEGSISTLTIQRTEQRDSAMYRCASSLRQGAEAFFGQGTRLTVV.

This chain connects TRBV19 to TRBJ1-1; unclear D gene. Germline CDR1 and CDR2: LNHDA and SQIVND (reference sequence). Between the trimmed V and J ends, which lost 3 bases and 6 bases, there was a span of 14 bases. The CDR3 consists of 14 residues. CDR3 sequence (DNA): TGTGCCAGTAGTATCGGAGGCGGATGGCCTGAAGCTTTCTTT. Its translation: CASSIGGGWPEAFF.

The J gene is TRBJ1-2, the V gene TRBV5-6; 10 bases align to TRBD1. Germline-derived CDR1 and CDR2 are SGHDT and YYEEEE. The CDR3 sequence is 14 residues long. J lost 3 bases, V lost 2 bases, and 1 base had no gene match. In DNA, the CDR3 is TGTGCCAGCAGCTTTGGGACAGGGGACTATGGCTACACCTTC. Translated, it gives CASSFGTGDYGYTF.

The rearrangement uses TRBV5-1 and TRBJ2-1, with D perhaps TRBD2 (5 bases). There are 14 residues in the CDR3. Trimming took 3 bases from V and 4 from J, leaving 11 bases between them. CDR1 SGHRS and CDR2 YFSETQ come from the germline V gene. This CDR3 is CASSWTPDYNEQFF. The CDR3, as DNA: TGCGCCAGCAGCTGGACTCCGGATTACAATGAGCAGTTCTTC.

V usage is TRBV5-1 and J usage is TRBJ2-2; possible D gene TRBD2, 6 bases. Trimming removed 0 bases from V and 1 base from J, with 7 bases in between. The CDR3 contains 15 residues. Looked up from germline, CDR1 is SGHRS and CDR2 is YFSETQ. CDR3 region: CASSLGLVNTGELFF. CDR3 bases: TGCGCCAGCAGCTTGGGACTAGTGAACACCGGGGAGCTGTTTTTT.

The V call is TRBV7-9, the J call TRBJ1-5; D ambiguous. V lost 3 bases and J 0 bases, leaving 3 bases between the germline ends. Germline V gene lookup returns CDR1 SEHNR and CDR2 FQNEAQ (reference sequence). The CDR3 sequence is 13 residues long. CDR3 sequence (DNA): TGTGCCAGCAGCTTTAATAGCAATCAGCCCCAGCATTTT. Translation: CASSFNSNQPQHF. Full variable domain (outside the CDR3, taken from reference TRBV7-9 and TRBJ1-5): DTGVSQNPRHKITKRGQNVTFRCDPISEHNRLYWYRQTLGQGPEFLTYFQNEAQLEKSRLLSDRFSAERPKGSFSTLEIQRTEQGDSAMYLCASSFNSNQPQHFGDGTRLSIL.

This chain uses TRBV19 with TRBJ1-5, with D possibly TRBD1 on 6 matching bases. The germline CDR1 and CDR2 sequences are LNHDA and SQIVND (reference sequence). The CDR3 is 14 residues long. V lost 2 bases and J lost 7, with 12 bases in between. The CDR3 spells CASSILQGYQPQHF. CDR3 in DNA: TGTGCCAGTAGTATACTACAGGGTTACCAGCCCCAGCATTTT.

The rearrangement uses TRBV20-1 and TRBJ2-7, with a tentative D call TRBD2 (5 bases). Trimming left V 5 bases short and J 12 bases short, with 14 bases between. Germline V CDR1 and CDR2: DFQATT, SNEGSKA (reference sequence). This CDR3 spans 10 amino acids. CDR3 sequence (DNA): TGCAGTGCTCAATGGGCGGGTCTGTACTTC. Its protein product is CSAQWAGLYF.

This clone was seen only a few times. The rearrangement uses TRBV6-6 and TRBJ1-5; D is perhaps TRBD1 (5 bases). Germline-derived CDR1 and CDR2 are MNHNY and SVGAGI (reference sequence). V shed 6 bases and J shed 3 bases, with 12 bases lying between them. This CDR3 comprises 14 residues. The CDR3 reads CASSPGGTNQPQHF. CDR3 coding DNA: TGTGCCAGCAGCCCCGGGGGTACCAATCAGCCCCAGCATTTT.

V is TRBV5-1 and J is TRBJ2-7, with 10 bases aligning to TRBD1. After removal of 2 bases from V and 5 bases from J, the junction contained 10 bases not matched to a gene. Per germline, CDR1 SGHRS and CDR2 YFSETQ. There are 16 residues in the CDR3. The CDR3: CASSFAFRDRGHEQYF. CDR3 nucleotide sequence: TGCGCCAGCAGCTTTGCCTTCCGGGACAGGGGTCACGAGCAGTACTTC.

This clone was counted a few times. Here the CDR3 reads CASSSRAGSNTGELFF. DNA of the CDR3: TGTGCCAGCAGCTCGAGGGCCGGGTCGAACACCGGGGAGCTGTTTTTT. V is TRBV11-2 and J is TRBJ2-2; D might be TRBD2 (5 bases). In germline, CDR1 is SGHAT, CDR2 FQNNGV. CDR3 length: 16 amino acids. Trimming removed 4 bases at V and 0 bases at J, with 12 bases between. Variable domain in full (rest from reference TRBV11-2 and TRBJ2-2): EAGVAQSPRYKIIEKRQSVAFWCNPISGHATLYWYQQILGQGPKLLIQFQNNGVVDDSQLPKDRFSAERLKGVDSTLKIQPAKLEDSAVYLCASSSRAGSNTGELFFGEGSRLTVL.

The chain carries TRBV11-1 and TRBJ2-7; TRBD1 agrees at 7 bases. Germline loops: CDR1 SGHAT, CDR2 FQDESV (reference sequence). The CDR3 runs to 14 residues. The V segment lost 5 bases and the J segment 9 bases; nucleotides outside the gene matches: 13. CDR3 in amino acids: CASSHDRVKVGQYF. CDR3 bases: TGTGCCAGCAGCCACGACAGGGTGAAGGTCGGGCAGTACTTC.

This clone was picked up one time. This chain connects TRBV2 to TRBJ2-7, with 8 bases identical to TRBD2. CDR1 is SNHLY, CDR2 FYNNEI, per germline. The CDR3 extends over 18 amino acids. V shed 3 bases, J shed 6 bases, and the junction held 19 bases outside the gene matches. In DNA, the CDR3 is TGTGCCAGCAGTGATGAGAGAGCGGGGGTTGGGCGGGATGGCGAGCAGTACTTC. Amino acids: CASSDERAGVGRDGEQYF.

V and J are TRBV5-1 and TRBJ2-7, with no clear D. The germline gives CDR1 SGHRS, CDR2 YFSETQ. V shed 1 base and J shed 1 base, with 6 bases lying between them. The CDR3 covers 13 residues. The CDR3 DNA reads TGCGCCAGCAGCTTGTCCATTTCCTACGAGCAGTACTTC. Translation: CASSLSISYEQYF.

The rearrangement joins TRBV10-3 to TRBJ2-7; 12 bases are a match to TRBD1. Germline V gene lookup returns CDR1 ENHRY and CDR2 SYGVKD. CDR3 length equals 15 residues. V lost 7 bases to trimming and J lost 2 bases; unmatched junction nucleotides: 6. In DNA, the CDR3 is TGTGCCATCAACACGGGGACAGGGGGCACCTACGAGCAGTACTTC. Its protein is CAINTGTGGTYEQYF.

The V call is TRBV10-1, the J call TRBJ1-2; TRBD1 matches at 8 bases. Germline V gene data show CDR1 as WNHNN and CDR2 as SYGVQD (reference sequence). The ends lost 0 bases at V and 3 bases at J; junction bases unmatched: 3. The CDR3 is 15 amino acids. CDR3 nucleotide sequence: TGCGCCAGCAGTGAGTCGGGACAGGACTACTATGGCTACACCTTC. Its translation is CASSESGQDYYGYTF.

The count of this clone is one. The chain recombines TRBV7-2 with TRBJ2-1; 11 nucleotides align to TRBD1. The CDR3 spans 15 residues. Germline CDR1 SGHTA, CDR2 FQGNSA. V shed 5 bases, J shed 6 bases, and the junction held 6 bases outside the gene matches. CDR3 region: CASSLAGTGGNEQFF. DNA of the CDR3: TGTGCCAGCAGCCTGGCAGGGACAGGGGGCAATGAGCAGTTCTTC.

V and J are TRBV30 and TRBJ1-1; D unclear. V gave up 3 bases and J gave up 3 bases, with 5 bases separating them. Germline CDR1 GTSNPN, CDR2 SVGIG (reference sequence). The CDR3 covers 11 residues. This CDR3 reads CAWSLYTEAFF. Here the CDR3 DNA reads TGTGCCTGGAGCCTGTACACTGAAGCTTTCTTT.

The chain links TRBV4-1 to TRBJ2-2; TRBD2 aligns across 12 bases. Germline CDR1 is MGHRA and CDR2 is YSYEKL. The CDR3 contains 18 residues. V dropped 3 bases and J dropped 0; count of bases not matched to a gene: 5. The CDR3 protein is CASSHRTSGDANTGELFF. In DNA, the CDR3 is TGCGCCAGCAGCCACCGGACTAGCGGGGACGCGAACACCGGGGAGCTGTTTTTT.